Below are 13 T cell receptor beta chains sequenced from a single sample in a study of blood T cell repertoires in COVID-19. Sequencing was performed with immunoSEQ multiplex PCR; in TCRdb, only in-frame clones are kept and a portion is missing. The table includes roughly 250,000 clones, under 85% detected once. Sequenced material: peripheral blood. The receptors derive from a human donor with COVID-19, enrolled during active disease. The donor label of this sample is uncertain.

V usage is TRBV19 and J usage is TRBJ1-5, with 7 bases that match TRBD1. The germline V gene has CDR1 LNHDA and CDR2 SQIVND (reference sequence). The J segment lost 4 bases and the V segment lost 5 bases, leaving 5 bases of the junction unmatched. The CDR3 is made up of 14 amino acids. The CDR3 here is CASSGPTGNQPQHF. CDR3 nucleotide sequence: TGTGCCAGTAGTGGCCCGACAGGGAATCAGCCCCAGCATTTT.

The DNA for the CDR3 is TGCAGCGTTGAGTGGACAGGGGTCGACGAGCAGTACTTC. Its protein is CSVEWTGVDEQYF. The V and J genes are TRBV29-1 and TRBJ2-7; 9 bases are shared with TRBD1. The ends lost 3 bases at V and 5 bases at J; junction bases unmatched: 5. The CDR3 extends over 13 amino acids. CDR1 and CDR2 (germline): SQVTM, ANQGSEA.

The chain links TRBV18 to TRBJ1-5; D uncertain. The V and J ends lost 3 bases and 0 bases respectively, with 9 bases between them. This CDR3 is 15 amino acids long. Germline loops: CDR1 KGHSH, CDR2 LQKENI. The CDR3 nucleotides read TGTGCCAGCTCACCCCAGGTTGATAGCAATCAGCCCCAGCATTTT. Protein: CASSPQVDSNQPQHF.

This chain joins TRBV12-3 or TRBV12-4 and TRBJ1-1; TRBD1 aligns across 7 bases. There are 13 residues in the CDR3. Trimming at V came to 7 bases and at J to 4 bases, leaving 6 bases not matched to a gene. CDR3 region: CASIRDRATEAFF. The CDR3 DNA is TGTGCCAGCATACGAGACAGGGCCACTGAAGCTTTCTTT.

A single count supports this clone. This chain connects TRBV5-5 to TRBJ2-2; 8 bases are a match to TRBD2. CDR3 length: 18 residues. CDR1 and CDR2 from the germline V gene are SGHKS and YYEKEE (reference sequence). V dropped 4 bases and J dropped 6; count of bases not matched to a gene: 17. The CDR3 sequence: CASSPSGLATASAGELFF. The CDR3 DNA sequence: TGTGCCAGCAGCCCCTCCGGACTAGCTACCGCTTCGGCCGGGGAGCTGTTTTTT.

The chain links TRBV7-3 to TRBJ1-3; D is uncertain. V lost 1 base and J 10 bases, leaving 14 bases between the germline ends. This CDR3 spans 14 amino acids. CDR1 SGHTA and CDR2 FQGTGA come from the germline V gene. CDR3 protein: CASSLRAIPGTIYF. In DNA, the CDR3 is TGTGCCAGCAGCTTAAGGGCCATACCAGGAACCATATATTTT.

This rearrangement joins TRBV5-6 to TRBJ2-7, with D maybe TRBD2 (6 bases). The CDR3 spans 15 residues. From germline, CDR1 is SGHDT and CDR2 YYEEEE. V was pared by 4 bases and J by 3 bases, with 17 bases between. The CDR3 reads CASSSLGGGDYEQYF. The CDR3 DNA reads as TGTGCCAGCAGCAGTCTGGGGGGTGGAGACTACGAGCAGTACTTC. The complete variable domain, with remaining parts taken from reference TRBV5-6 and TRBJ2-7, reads DAGVTQSPTHLIKTRGQQVTLRCSPKSGHDTVSWYQQALGQGPQFIFQYYEEEERQRGNFPDRFSGHQFPNYSSELNVNALLLGDSALYLCASSSLGGGDYEQYFGPGTRLTVT.

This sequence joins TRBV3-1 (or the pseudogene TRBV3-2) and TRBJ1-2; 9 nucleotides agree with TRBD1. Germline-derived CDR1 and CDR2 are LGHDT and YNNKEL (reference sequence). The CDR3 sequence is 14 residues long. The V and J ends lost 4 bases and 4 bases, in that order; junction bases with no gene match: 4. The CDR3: CASSRDRVSYGYTF. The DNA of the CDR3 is TGTGCCAGCAGCCGGGACAGGGTATCCTATGGCTACACCTTC.

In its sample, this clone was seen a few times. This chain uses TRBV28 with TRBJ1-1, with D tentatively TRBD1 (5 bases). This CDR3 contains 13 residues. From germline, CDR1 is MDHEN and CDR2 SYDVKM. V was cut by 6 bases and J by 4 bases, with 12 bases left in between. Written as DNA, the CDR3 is TGTGCCAGCAGCGGCTCAGGGCCCACTGAAGCTTTCTTT. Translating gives CASSGSGPTEAFF.

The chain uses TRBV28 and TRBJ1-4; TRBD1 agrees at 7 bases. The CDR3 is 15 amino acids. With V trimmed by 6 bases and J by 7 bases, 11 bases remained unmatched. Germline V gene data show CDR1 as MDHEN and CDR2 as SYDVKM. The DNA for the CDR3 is TGTGCCAGCAGCCCATTATCACAGGGGAGTGAAAAACTGTTTTTT. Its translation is CASSPLSQGSEKLFF.

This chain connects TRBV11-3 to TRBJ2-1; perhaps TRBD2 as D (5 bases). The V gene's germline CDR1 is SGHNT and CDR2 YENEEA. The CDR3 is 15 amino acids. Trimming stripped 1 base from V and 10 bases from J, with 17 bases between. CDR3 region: CASSLGTVHNSEQFF. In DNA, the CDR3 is TGTGCCAGCAGCTTAGGGACTGTCCATAATAGCGAGCAGTTCTTC.

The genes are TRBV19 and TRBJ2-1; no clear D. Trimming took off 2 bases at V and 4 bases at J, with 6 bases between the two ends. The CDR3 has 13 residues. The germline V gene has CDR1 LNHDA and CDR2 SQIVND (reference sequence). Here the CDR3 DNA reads TGTGCCAGTAGTATATCTTTTTACAATGAGCAGTTCTTC. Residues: CASSISFYNEQFF.

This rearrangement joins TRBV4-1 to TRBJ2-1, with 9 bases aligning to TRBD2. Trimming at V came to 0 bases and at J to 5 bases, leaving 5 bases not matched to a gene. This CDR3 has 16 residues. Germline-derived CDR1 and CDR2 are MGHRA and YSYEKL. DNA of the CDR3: TGCGCCAGCAGCCAAGAAGGGCTAGCGGGAAACAATGAGCAGTTCTTC. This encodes CASSQEGLAGNNEQFF.